This T cell receptor (beta chain) originates from a study of OX40 agonist ivuxolimab in advanced cancers. V was shortened by 5 bases and J by 0 bases, with 8 bases between the two germline ends. Germline V lookup: CDR1 SGHNT, CDR2 YYREEE (reference sequence). CDR3 length: 13 residues. This table comes from immunoSEQ multiplex PCR, and its TCRdb copy is limited to in-frame clones, with some not included. The sample holds tens of thousands of clones; 80% to 85% are singletons and the top ten take under 25%. This clone has a handful of counts. The starting material was CD4+ or CD8+ T cells sorted from blood, obtained in a trial of the OX40 agonist ivuxolimab. The chain links TRBV5-4 to TRBJ1-1; D gene uncertain. The TCR originated in an adult with an advanced solid tumor such as melanoma, head and neck, liver or kidney cancer. Here the CDR3 reads CASSQDLNTEAFF. CDR3 nucleotide sequence: TGTGCCAGCAGTCAAGACCTGAACACTGAAGCTTTCTTT.